The present entry profiles one T cell receptor beta chain with its context. No cognate antigen has been identified for it. No much larger clone exists at a distance of one base, and base qualities are not known. The source of the sample is a study of regulatory T cells in long-lasting Graves disease (dated by TCRdb to about 2021). About the study as a whole: In the newly diagnosed Graves' disease group, patients had been taking antithyroid drugs for less than 3 months. This study used TCR sequencing and RNA sequencing of peripheral blood to compare persistent Graves' disease patients against newly diagnosed Graves' disease patients. The study was conducted in China and was registered as a clinical trial. A total of around 33 samples underwent TCR sequencing, from about 13 patients with persistent Graves' disease and roughly 20 patients with newly diagnosed Graves' disease. Broad study findings and their caveats: Only the TCR beta chain was sequenced and analyzed. The authors noted that the small sample size was a limitation that may lower accuracy. Persistent disease showed preferential use of TRBV28, TRBJ1-2 and TRBJ2-5, whereas newly diagnosed disease favored TRBV20-1 and TRBJ2-1. Persistent patients shared more public clonotypes among themselves (approximately 2,500) than newly diagnosed patients did (roughly 910). Persistent Graves' disease patients showed lower TCR Shannon entropy and fewer highly expanded clones than newly diagnosed patients, suggesting clonal expansion. Because the primary lesion, thyroid tissue, could not be accessed, the study looked at peripheral blood alone.

Library preparation was by multiplex PCR. Sequencing instrument: Illumina HiSeq 4000. CDR3 regions were amplified by Arm-PCR with iRepertoire HTBI primers to construct TCR beta libraries. Before sequencing, the PCR products underwent gel purification. As for how the authors treated the data: Gene usage analysis of CDR3 amino acid clonotypes used the roughly 60 TRBV and some 15 TRBJ segments found across samples. COPE and FqMerger were used to merge the filtered high-quality paired reads into contigs. BLAST was used to align contigs to IMGT TRBV, TRBD and TRBJ reference genes, and CDR3 was defined according to IMGT. Clonotypes above 0.1% frequency were classified as highly expanded clones. Shannon entropy was used to measure repertoire diversity, and the Gini coefficient was used to measure V-J evenness. Public clonotypes were defined as clonotypes shared by more than one individual. In TCRdb, the public reads were trimmed at Q25 with fastp and aligned with MiXCR, with productive beta chains retained. Under each unique CDR3 protein, matching rows form one entry showing the most common genes and DNA. The V and J calls here are based on TCRdb, not the publication. Recorded for this sample are fewer than 650,000 distinct CDR3 sequences; about 16% of them occurred a single time. The ten largest clones represent 9.5% to 15% of the sample.

The time point label of this sample denotes: newly diagnosed GD, antithyroid drugs for less than 3 months. RNA was extracted from PBMCs in TRIzol for both TCR sequencing and RNA sequencing. The diagnosis of Graves' disease was made according to American Thyroid Association guidelines. The patients came from an endocrinology department in Xi'an, China. Each patient gave about 8.1 milliliters of peripheral blood, collected in an EDTA anticoagulant tube. Ficoll Paque Plus density gradient separation was used to isolate PBMCs, and no further T cell sorting was performed. An Agilent 2100 Bioanalyzer and agarose gel were used to check RNA quality, while a NanoDrop 2000 measured RNA concentration. CDR1 and CDR2 (SNHLY, FYNNEI) derive from the germline V gene. Spanning cysteine to phenylalanine, the CDR3 consists of 10 amino acids. Only the CDR3 DNA is retained, 30 bases long and in frame from the first base. Trimming removed 8 bases from V and 3 bases from J, leaving 5 bases between the germline ends.

This sample was shared with a second study, whose subject was T cells in Graves' hyperthyroidism and ophthalmopathy. Reported in the second study: Graves' hyperthyroidism was defined as stable when no progression to ophthalmopathy occurred over 18 months of follow-up. Hyperthyroidism patients were newly diagnosed, with disease duration under 2 months, and aged 18 to 65 years. Exclusion was applied to patients with uncontrolled infections, other autoimmune diseases, pregnancy or lactation. Clinical symptoms, serum thyroxine and TRAb, thyroid ultrasound, and orbital computed tomography formed the basis for the diagnoses. The first round of RT-PCR for the TCR CDR3 was performed with the HTBI primer set and the Qiagen OneStep RT-PCR kit. Most expanded thyroid clonotypes (frequency above 0.001) were also found in blood, which suggests that blood repertoires may mirror thyroid immune responses. A model built on a 13 V-J signature distinguished ophthalmopathy from stable hyperthyroidism, reaching 85% to 90% sensitivity and 81.08% specificity in cross-validation and 80%/75% in testing. In validation, the model predicted progression to ophthalmopathy with 55% to 71% sensitivity and about 72% specificity, a median of approximately 6.5 months before onset. To identify TCR V-J signatures that set the groups apart, the researchers used a discovery cohort of roughly 100 patients, made up of roughly 45 with Graves' ophthalmopathy and some 58 with stable Graves' hyperthyroidism. Prospective prediction of ophthalmopathy was tested in an independent validation cohort of fewer than 20 hyperthyroidism patients and some 17 patients who later progressed to ophthalmopathy. For training and testing, the roughly 100 patients in the discovery cohort were randomly divided in a 7:3 ratio. The study also compared thyroid tissue and blood T-cell repertoires from several Graves' hyperthyroidism patients. After blood sampling, hyperthyroidism patients were treated with methimazole at a starting dose of 30 mg daily, and ophthalmopathy patients were treated with high-dose intravenous methylprednisolone. The libraries were constructed in a second round of multiplex PCR and then size-selected and purified. Libraries were sequenced paired-end with 100 bp reads on an Illumina HiSeq2000. Raw data were processed with SOAPnuke, discarding reads with adapters, uncalled bases, mean Phred below 15, or no exact constant-primer or identifier match. COPE v1.2.5 was used to merge the high-quality paired reads, and each unique nucleotide sequence was defined as a clonotype. MiTCR v1.1 was used to align clonotypes to the IMGT TRBV, TRBD and TRBJ reference segments. The analysis was restricted to V-J combinations with a frequency above 0.0001, which together covered around 99% of the repertoires. A TCS score was defined as the ratio of F50 (clonal expansion) to E x V (chaos), with BLOSUM62-based TCRdist applied between CDR3 peptides within each V-J. Welch's t-statistics and random forest reduced around 510 V-J features to some 14, which were used in a naive Bayes classifier (R e1071). Sample size was not statistically predetermined, and blinding of investigators to group allocation was not performed. TCR Vbeta CDR3 sequencing of 120 to 150 peripheral blood samples (fewer than 45 ophthalmopathy, under 80 hyperthyroidism and around 17 progressor patients) is reported in the paper.

The chain employs TRBV2 and TRBJ2-7, with an unclear D gene assignment. The source material was peripheral blood mononuclear cells (PBMCs), sampled at new diagnosis, from a patient treated with antithyroid drugs. This TCR was sampled from a man younger than 35 with Graves disease. Donor details come from another sample of the same person, matched by shared clones. CDR3 protein: CASALYEQYF. At the DNA level, the sequence is TGTGCCAGCGCGCTCTACGAGCAGTACTTC.